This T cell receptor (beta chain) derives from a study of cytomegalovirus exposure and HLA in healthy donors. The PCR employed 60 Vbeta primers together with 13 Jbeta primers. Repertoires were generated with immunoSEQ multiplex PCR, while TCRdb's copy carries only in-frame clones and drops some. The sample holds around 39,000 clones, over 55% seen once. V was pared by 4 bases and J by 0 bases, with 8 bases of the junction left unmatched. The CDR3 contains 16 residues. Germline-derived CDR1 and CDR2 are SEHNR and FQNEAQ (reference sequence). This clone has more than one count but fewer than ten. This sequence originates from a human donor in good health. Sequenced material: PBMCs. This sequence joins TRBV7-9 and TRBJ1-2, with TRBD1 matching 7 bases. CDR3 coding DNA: TGTGCCAGCAGCTACCAAGGACAGGAAGCTAACTATGGCTACACCTTC. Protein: CASSYQGQEANYGYTF.